The source of this T cell receptor (beta chain) is a study of cytomegalovirus exposure and HLA in healthy donors. This clone was detected only once. Amplification used 60 Vbeta primers and 13 Jbeta primers. The table came from immunoSEQ multiplex PCR; TCRdb's copy has only in-frame clones and leaves some out. Found here are 170,000 or so clones, about four fifths of them singletons; the top ten hold 4.8%. CDR3 length: 13 residues. Germline CDR1 is SGHTA and CDR2 is FQGTGA. V gave up 5 bases and J gave up 5 bases, with 12 bases separating them. Sequences were obtained from PBMCs. The origin of this receptor is a man aged 18 to 30 in good health and CMV-seronegative. The V and J genes are TRBV7-3 and TRBJ2-5; D is possibly TRBD1 (6 bases). The CDR3 loop reads CASSPQGQETQYF. As DNA, the CDR3 is TGTGCCAGCAGCCCCCAGGGGCAGGAGACCCAGTACTTC.